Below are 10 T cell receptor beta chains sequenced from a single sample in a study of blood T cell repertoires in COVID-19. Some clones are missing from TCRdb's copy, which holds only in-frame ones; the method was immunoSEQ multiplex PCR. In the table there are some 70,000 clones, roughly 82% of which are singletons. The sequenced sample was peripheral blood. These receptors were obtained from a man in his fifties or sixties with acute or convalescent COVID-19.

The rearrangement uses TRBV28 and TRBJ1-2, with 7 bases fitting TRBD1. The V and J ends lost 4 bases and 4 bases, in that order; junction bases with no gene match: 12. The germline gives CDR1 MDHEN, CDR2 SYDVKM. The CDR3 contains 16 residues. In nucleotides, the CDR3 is TGTGCCAGCAGTTCACCTTCAGGGGGAGAGGGCTATGGCTACACCTTC. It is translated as CASSSPSGGEGYGYTF.

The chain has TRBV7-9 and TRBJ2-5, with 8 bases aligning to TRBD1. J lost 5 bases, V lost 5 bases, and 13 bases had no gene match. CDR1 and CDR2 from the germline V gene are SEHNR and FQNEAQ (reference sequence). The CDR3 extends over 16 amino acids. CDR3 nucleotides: TGTGCCAGCAGCCCCCCTTGGACAGGGATTGGGGAGACCCAGTACTTC. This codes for CASSPPWTGIGETQYF.

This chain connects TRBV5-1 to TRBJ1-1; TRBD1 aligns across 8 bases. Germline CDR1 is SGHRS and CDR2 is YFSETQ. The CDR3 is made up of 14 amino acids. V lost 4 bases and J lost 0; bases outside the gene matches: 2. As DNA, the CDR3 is TGCGCCAGCAGCGACAGGGGTCTGAACACTGAAGCTTTCTTT. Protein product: CASSDRGLNTEAFF.

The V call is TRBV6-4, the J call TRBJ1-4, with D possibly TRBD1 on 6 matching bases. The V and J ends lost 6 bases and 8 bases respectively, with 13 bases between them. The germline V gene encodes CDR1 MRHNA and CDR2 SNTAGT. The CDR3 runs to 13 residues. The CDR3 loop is CASSRTEGEKLFF. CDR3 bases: TGTGCCAGCAGCAGGACAGAGGGGGAAAAACTGTTTTTT.

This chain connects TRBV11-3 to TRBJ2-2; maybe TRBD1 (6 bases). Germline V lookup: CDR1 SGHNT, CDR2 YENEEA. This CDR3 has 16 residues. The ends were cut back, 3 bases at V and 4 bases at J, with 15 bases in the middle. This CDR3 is CASSFGTTRITGELFF. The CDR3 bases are TGTGCCAGCAGCTTTGGGACAACCCGGATCACCGGGGAGCTGTTTTTT.

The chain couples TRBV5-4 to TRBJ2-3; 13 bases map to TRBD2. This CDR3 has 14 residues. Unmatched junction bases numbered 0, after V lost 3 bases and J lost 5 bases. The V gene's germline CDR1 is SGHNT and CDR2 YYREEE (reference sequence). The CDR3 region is CASSWTSGGDTQYF. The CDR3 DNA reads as TGTGCCAGCAGCTGGACTAGCGGGGGAGATACGCAGTATTTT.

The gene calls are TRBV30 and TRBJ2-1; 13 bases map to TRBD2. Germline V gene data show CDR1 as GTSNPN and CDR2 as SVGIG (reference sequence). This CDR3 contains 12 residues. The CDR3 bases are TGTGGGGGGACTAGCGGGGTCTATGAGCAGTTCTTC. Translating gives CGGTSGVYEQFF. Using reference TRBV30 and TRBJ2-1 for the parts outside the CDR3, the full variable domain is SQTIHQWPATLVQPVGSPLSLECTVEGTSNPNLYWYRQAAGRGLQLLFYSVGIGQISSEVPQNLSASRPQDRQFILSSKKLLLSDSGFYLCGGTSGVYEQFFGPGTRLTVL.

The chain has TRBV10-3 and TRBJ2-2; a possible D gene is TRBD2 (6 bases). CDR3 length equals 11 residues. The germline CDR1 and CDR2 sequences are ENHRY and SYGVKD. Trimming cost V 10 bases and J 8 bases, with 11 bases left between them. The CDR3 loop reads CATREYGELFF. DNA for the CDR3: TGTGCCACCCGGGAGTATGGGGAGCTGTTTTTT.

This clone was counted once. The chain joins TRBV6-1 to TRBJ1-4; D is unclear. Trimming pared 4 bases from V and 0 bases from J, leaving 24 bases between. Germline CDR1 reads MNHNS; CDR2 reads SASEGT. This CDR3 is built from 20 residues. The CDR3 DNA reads TGTGCCAGCAGTGTACAGCCACCCTTTTCATTAGTTGCAACTAATGAAAAACTGTTTTTT. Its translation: CASSVQPPFSLVATNEKLFF.

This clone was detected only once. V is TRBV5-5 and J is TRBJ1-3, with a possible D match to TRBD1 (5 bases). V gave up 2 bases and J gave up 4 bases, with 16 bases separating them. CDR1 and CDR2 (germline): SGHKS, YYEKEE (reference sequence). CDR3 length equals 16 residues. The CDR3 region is CASSLRAGSLGNTIYF. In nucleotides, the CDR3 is TGTGCCAGCAGCTTAAGGGCAGGGTCGCTCGGAAACACCATATATTTT.